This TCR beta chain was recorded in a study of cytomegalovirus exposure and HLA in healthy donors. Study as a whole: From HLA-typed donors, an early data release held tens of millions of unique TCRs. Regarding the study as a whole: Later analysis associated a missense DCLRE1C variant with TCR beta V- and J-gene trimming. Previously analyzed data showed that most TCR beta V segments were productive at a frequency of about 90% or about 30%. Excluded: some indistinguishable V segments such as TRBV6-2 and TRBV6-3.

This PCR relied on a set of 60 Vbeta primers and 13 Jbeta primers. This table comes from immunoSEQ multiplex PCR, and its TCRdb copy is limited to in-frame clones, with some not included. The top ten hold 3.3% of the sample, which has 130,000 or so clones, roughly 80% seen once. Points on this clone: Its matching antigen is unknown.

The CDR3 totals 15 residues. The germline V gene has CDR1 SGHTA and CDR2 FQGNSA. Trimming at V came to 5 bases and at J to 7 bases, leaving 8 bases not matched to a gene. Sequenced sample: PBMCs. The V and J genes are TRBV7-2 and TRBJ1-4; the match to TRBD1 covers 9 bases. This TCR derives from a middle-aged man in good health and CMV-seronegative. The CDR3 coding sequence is TGTGCCAGCAGCCTTAATGACAGGGGGAGTGAAAAACTGTTTTTT. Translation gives CASSLNDRGSEKLFF.